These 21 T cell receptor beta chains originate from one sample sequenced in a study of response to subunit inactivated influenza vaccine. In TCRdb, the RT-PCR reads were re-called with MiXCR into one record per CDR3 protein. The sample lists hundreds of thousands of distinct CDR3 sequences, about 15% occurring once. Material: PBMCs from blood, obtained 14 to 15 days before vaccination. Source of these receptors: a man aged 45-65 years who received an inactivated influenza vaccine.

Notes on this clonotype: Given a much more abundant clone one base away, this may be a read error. As DNA, the CDR3 is TGTGCCAGCAGCTTAGTCCCCCGAGACAGTGCTTCTCTCTACGAGCAGTACTTC. Translated: CASSLVPRDSASLYEQYF. J is TRBJ2-7 and V is TRBV11-2, with a possible D match to TRBD1 (5 bases). V was clipped by 1 base and J by 3 bases, with 22 bases between them. The CDR3 runs 18 residues. CDR1 and CDR2 (germline): SGHAT, FQNNGV. The variable domain in full, with the rest retrieved from reference TRBV11-2 and TRBJ2-7, is EAGVAQSPRYKIIEKRQSVAFWCNPISGHATLYWYQQILGQGPKLLIQFQNNGVVDDSQLPKDRFSAERLKGVDSTLKIQPAKLEDSAVYLCASSLVPRDSASLYEQYFGPGTRLTVT.

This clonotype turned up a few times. CDR3 sequence: CSVDHRNYGYTF. The CDR3 coding sequence is TGCAGCGTTGATCACAGGAACTATGGCTACACCTTC. The chain employs TRBV29-1 and TRBJ1-2, with D perhaps TRBD1 (5 bases). Between the trimmed V and J ends, which lost 3 bases and 2 bases, there was a span of 7 bases. In germline, CDR1 is SQVTM, CDR2 ANQGSEA. The CDR3 covers 12 residues.

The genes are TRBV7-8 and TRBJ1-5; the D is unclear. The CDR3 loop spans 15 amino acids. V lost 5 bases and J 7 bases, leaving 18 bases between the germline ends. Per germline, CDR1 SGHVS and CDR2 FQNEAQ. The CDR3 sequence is CASSENQGPTQPQHF. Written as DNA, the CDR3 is TGTGCCAGCAGCGAAAACCAAGGCCCCACCCAGCCCCAGCATTTT. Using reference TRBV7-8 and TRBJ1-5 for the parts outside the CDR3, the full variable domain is GAGVSQSPRYKVAKRGQDVALRCDPISGHVSLFWYQQALGQGPEFLTYFQNEAQLDKSGLPSDRFFAERPEGSVSTLKIQRTQQEDSAVYLCASSENQGPTQPQHFGDGTRLSIL.

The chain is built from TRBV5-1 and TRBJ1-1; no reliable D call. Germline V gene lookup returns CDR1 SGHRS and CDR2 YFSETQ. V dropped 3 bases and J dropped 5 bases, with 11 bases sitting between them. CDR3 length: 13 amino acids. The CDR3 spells CASSYGGPTEAFF. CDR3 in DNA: TGCGCCAGCAGCTATGGAGGCCCTACTGAAGCTTTCTTT.

Written as DNA, the CDR3 is TGTGCCAGCAACCGACTAGCGGGAGCCAAAAACATTCAGTACTTC. Translation gives CASNRLAGAKNIQYF. The J gene is TRBJ2-4, the V gene TRBV2; TRBD2 aligns across 10 bases. Per the germline V gene, CDR1 is SNHLY and CDR2 is FYNNEI. This CDR3 is 15 amino acids long. Unmatched junction bases numbered 3, after V lost 7 bases and J lost 0 bases.

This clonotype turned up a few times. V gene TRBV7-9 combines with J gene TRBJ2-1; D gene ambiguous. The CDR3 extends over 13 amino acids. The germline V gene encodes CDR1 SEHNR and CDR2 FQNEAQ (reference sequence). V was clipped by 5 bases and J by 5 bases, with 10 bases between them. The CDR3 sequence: CASSRGTDNEQFF. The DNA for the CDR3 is TGTGCCAGCAGCCGCGGAACGGACAATGAGCAGTTCTTC.

The CDR3 loop reads CSAARGGRTYNEQFF. Written as DNA, the CDR3 is TGCAGTGCAGCGAGAGGGGGTCGAACCTACAATGAGCAGTTCTTC. The gene calls are TRBV20-1 and TRBJ2-1; TRBD1 is a possible D gene (6 bases). The germline CDR1 and CDR2 sequences are DFQATT and SNEGSKA (reference sequence). V was shortened by 6 bases and J by 2 bases, with 17 bases between the two germline ends. CDR3 length: 15 amino acids.

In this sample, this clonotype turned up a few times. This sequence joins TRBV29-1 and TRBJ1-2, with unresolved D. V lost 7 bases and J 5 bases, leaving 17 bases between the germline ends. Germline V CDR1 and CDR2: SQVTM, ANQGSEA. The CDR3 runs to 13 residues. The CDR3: CSADTVGPYGYTF. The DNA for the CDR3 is TGCAGCGCCGACACAGTGGGCCCATATGGCTACACCTTC.

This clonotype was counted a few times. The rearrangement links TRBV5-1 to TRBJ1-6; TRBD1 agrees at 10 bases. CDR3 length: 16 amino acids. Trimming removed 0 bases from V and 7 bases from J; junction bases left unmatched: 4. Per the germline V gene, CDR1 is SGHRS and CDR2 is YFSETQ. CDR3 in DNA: TGCGCCAGCAGCTTGGAGCCGGGACAGGGGAATTCACCCCTCCACTTT. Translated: CASSLEPGQGNSPLHF.

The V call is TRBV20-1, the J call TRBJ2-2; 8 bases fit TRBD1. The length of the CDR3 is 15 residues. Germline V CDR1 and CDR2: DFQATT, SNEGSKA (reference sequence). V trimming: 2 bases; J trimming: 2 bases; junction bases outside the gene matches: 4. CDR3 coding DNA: TGCAGTGCTAGACTCCAGGGGGCAAACACCGGGGAGCTGTTTTTT. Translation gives CSARLQGANTGELFF.

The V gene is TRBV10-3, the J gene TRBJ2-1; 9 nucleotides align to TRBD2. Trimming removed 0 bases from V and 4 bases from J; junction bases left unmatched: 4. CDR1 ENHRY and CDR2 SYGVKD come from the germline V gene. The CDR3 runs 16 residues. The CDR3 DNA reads TGTGCCATCAGTGAGTCGGCTAGCGGGGATTACAATGAGCAGTTCTTC. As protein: CAISESASGDYNEQFF.

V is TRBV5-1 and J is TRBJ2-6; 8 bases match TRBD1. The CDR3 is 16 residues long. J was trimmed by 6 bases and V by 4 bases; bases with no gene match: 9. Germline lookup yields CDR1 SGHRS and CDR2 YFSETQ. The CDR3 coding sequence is TGCGCCAGCAGCCACTTGACAGGGGCCTTGGCCAACGTCCTGACTTTC. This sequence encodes CASSHLTGALANVLTF.

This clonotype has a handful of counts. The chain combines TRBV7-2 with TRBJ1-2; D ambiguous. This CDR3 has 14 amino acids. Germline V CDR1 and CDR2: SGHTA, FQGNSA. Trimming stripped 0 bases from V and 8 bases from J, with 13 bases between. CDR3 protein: CASSLAIGLSGYTF. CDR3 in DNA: TGTGCCAGCAGCTTAGCCATAGGGCTTAGCGGCTACACCTTC.

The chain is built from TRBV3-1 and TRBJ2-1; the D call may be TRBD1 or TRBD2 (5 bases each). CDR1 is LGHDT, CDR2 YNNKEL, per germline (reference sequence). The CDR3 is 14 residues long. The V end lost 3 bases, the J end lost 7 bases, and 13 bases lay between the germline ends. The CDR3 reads CASSQNTWGNEQFF. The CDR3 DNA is TGTGCCAGCAGCCAGAACACGTGGGGGAATGAGCAGTTCTTC.

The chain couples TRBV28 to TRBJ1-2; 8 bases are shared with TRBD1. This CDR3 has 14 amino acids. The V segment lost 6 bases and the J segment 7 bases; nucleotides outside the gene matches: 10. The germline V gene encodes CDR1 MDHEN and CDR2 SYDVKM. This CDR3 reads CASRSPGQVSGYTF. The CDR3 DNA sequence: TGTGCCAGCAGGTCTCCGGGACAGGTCTCTGGCTACACCTTC.

Here the CDR3 DNA reads TGCAGTGCTGAACCGGGACAAGGGAATCAAGAGACCCAGTACTTC. Amino acid sequence: CSAEPGQGNQETQYF. The chain joins TRBV20-1 to TRBJ2-5; tentatively, D is TRBD1 (6 bases). The germline CDR1 and CDR2 sequences are DFQATT and SNEGSKA (reference sequence). Trimming cost V 5 bases and J 2 bases, with 18 bases left between them. The CDR3 totals 15 residues.

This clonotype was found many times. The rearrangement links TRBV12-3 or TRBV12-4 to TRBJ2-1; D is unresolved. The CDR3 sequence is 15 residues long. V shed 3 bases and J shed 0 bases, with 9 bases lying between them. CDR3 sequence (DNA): TGTGCCAGCAGTTTGTCAGAGAGCTCCTACAATGAGCAGTTCTTC. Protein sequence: CASSLSESSYNEQFF.

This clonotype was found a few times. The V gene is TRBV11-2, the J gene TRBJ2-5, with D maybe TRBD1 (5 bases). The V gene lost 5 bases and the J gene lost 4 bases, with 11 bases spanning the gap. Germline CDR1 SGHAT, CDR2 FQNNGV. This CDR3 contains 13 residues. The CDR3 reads CASSPDTAETQYF. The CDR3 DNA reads TGTGCCAGCAGCCCGGACACCGCAGAGACCCAGTACTTC.

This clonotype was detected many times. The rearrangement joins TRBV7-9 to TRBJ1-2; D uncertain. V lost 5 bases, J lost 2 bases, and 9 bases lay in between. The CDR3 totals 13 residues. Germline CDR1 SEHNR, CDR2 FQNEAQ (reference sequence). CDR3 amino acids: CASSPDGNYGYTF. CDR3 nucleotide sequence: TGTGCCAGCAGCCCGGACGGGAACTATGGCTACACCTTC.

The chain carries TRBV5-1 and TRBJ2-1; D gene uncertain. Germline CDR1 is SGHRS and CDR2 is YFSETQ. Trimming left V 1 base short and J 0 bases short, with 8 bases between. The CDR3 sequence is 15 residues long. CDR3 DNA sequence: TGCGCCAGCAGCTTGTATAAGAGCTCCTACAATGAGCAGTTCTTC. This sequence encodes CASSLYKSSYNEQFF.

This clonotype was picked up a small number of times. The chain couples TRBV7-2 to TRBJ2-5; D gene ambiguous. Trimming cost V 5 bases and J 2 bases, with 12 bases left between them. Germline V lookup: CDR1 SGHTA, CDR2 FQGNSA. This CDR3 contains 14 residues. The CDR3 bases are TGTGCCAGCAGCAGATGGACGGATCAAGAGACCCAGTACTTC. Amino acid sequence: CASSRWTDQETQYF. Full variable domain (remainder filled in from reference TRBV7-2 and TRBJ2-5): GAGVSQSPSNKVTEKGKDVELRCDPISGHTALYWYRQSLGQGLEFLIYFQGNSAPDKSGLPSDRFSAERTGGSVSTLTIQRTQQEDSAVYLCASSRWTDQETQYFGPGTRLLVL.